The entry that follows covers one T cell receptor (beta chain) sequence. Original processing methods: Reference gene primer amplification gave estimated nucleated cell counts. The protocol was immunoSEQ multiplex PCR, while the TCRdb copy is restricted to in-frame clones and leaves out a portion. V and J calls and clone size come straight from that table; D and trimming were deduced from the DNA. The sample lists about 140,000 clones, roughly 87% occurring once. This sample was included in a study of blood T cell repertoires in COVID-19. Overall study: The United States, Italy and Spain provided the acute and convalescent COVID-19 samples. The analysed material was cDNA or gDNA that came from T cells, B-cell-depleted T cells, or PBMCs.

V lost 6 bases to trimming and J lost 2 bases, with 9 bases between them. Looked up from germline, CDR1 is WNHNN and CDR2 is SYGVQD (reference sequence). This CDR3 contains 13 residues. The source material was peripheral blood. This rearrangement joins TRBV10-1 to TRBJ2-3; D is possibly TRBD1 (5 bases). The sequence came from a man between 65 and 85 years old with acute or convalescent COVID-19. The CDR3 DNA is TGCGCCAGCAGAGACAGTCCCACAGATACGCAGTATTTT. It translates to CASRDSPTDTQYF.